Below, 16 T cell receptor beta chains from the same sample are listed, as sequenced in a study of identifying expanded T cells in peripheral blood. TCRdb's table, derived via immunoSEQ multiplex PCR, lists solely in-frame clones and lacks some. The sample lists under 120,000 clones; roughly 90% were seen once. The specimen sequenced was blood. The source is a person between 18 and 75 years old in good health.

This chain links TRBV5-1 with TRBJ1-2; weak D call: TRBD1 (5 bases). CDR1 is SGHRS, CDR2 YFSETQ, per germline. V was clipped by 2 bases and J by 4 bases, with 9 bases between them. This CDR3 comprises 13 residues. CDR3 coding DNA: TGCGCCAGCAGCTTAACAGGAACCTATGGCTACACCTTC. Translated: CASSLTGTYGYTF.

This chain links TRBV18 with TRBJ2-7, with TRBD2 as a possible D gene (5 bases). Trimming left V 5 bases short and J 2 bases short, with 13 bases between. The V gene's germline CDR1 is KGHSH and CDR2 LQKENI. This CDR3 has 14 amino acids. In DNA form, the CDR3 reads TGTGCCAGCTCAGCGAAACCGGGGACCTACGAGCAGTACTTC. Residues: CASSAKPGTYEQYF.

This clone appeared a few times. The V call is TRBV27, the J call TRBJ1-2; D may be TRBD1 (5 bases). Trimming stripped 5 bases from V and 3 bases from J, with 7 bases between. The CDR3 covers 12 residues. In germline, CDR1 is MNHEY, CDR2 SMNVEV (reference sequence). The CDR3 is CASSPGHYGYTF. CDR3 in DNA: TGTGCCAGCAGTCCGGGACACTATGGCTACACCTTC.

J is TRBJ2-7 and V is TRBV6-5, with TRBD1 identical over 11 bases. CDR3 length equals 15 residues. Germline V gives CDR1 MNHEY, CDR2 SVGAGI. The J segment lost 2 bases and the V segment lost 6 bases, leaving 6 bases of the junction unmatched. CDR3 region: CASSLRGQGAYEQYF. The CDR3 nucleotides read TGTGCCAGCAGCTTACGGGGACAGGGGGCCTACGAGCAGTACTTC.

V is TRBV28 and J is TRBJ2-7; D perhaps matches TRBD2 (5 bases). Germline V CDR1 and CDR2: MDHEN, SYDVKM. The CDR3 totals 15 residues. Trimming took 3 bases from V and 3 from J, leaving 15 bases between them. Here the CDR3 reads CASSFIVYAGYEQYF. The CDR3 region has the DNA TGTGCCAGCAGTTTTATCGTCTACGCGGGCTACGAGCAGTACTTC.

The V call is TRBV27, the J call TRBJ1-6; D unresolved. The V gene's germline CDR1 is MNHEY and CDR2 SMNVEV (reference sequence). V lost 6 bases and J 6 bases, leaving 6 bases between the germline ends. The CDR3 extends over 12 amino acids. The CDR3 bases are TGTGCCAGCAGCCCAGCTAATTCACCCCTCCACTTT. The encoded protein is CASSPANSPLHF.

J is TRBJ2-5 and V is TRBV18, with D perhaps matching TRBD1 (5 bases). The germline V and J ends were trimmed by 4 bases and 5 bases, with 11 bases remaining between them. The length of the CDR3 is 13 residues. Germline values: CDR1 KGHSH, CDR2 LQKENI. In nucleotides, the CDR3 is TGTGCCAGCTCACAGGGGTTTGAGGAGACCCAGTACTTC. It yields the protein CASSQGFEETQYF. The full variable domain, rest sourced from reference TRBV18 and TRBJ2-5, is NAGVMQNPRHLVRRRGQEARLRCSPMKGHSHVYWYRQLPEEGLKFMVYLQKENIIDESGMPKERFSAEFPKEGPSILRIQQVVRGDSAAYFCASSQGFEETQYFGPGTRLLVL.

The chain carries TRBV7-6 and TRBJ2-7, with 14 bases lining up with TRBD2. The V gene end was trimmed by 4 bases and the J gene end by 3 bases; junction bases not matched to a gene: 5. CDR1 and CDR2 (germline): SGHVS, FNYEAQ. The CDR3 is 16 residues long. The CDR3 coding sequence is TGTGCCAGCAGCTCGGGACTAGCGGGGGACCTCTACGAGCAGTACTTC. Translated: CASSSGLAGDLYEQYF. Drawing the rest from reference TRBV7-6 and TRBJ2-7, the complete variable domain is GAGVSQSPRYKVTKRGQDVALRCDPISGHVSLYWYRQALGQGPEFLTYFNYEAQQDKSGLPNDRFSAERPEGSISTLTIQRTEQRDSAMYRCASSSGLAGDLYEQYFGPGTRLTVT.

The chain couples TRBV5-4 to TRBJ2-7; 9 bases match TRBD1. This CDR3 is 15 amino acids long. The germline CDR1 and CDR2 sequences are SGHNT and YYREEE (reference sequence). V was pared by 3 bases and J by 4 bases, with 8 bases of the junction left unmatched. In nucleotides, the CDR3 is TGTGCCAGCAGCTACGGGACAGGGATTGGGTACGAGCAGTACTTC. Protein: CASSYGTGIGYEQYF.

This clone appeared a single time. The rearrangement links TRBV6-6 to TRBJ2-5, with TRBD2 matching 8 bases. The CDR3 has 14 residues. Germline V gene lookup returns CDR1 MNHNY and CDR2 SVGAGI (reference sequence). Trimming took 4 bases from V and 2 from J; bases not matched to a gene: 3. Written as DNA, the CDR3 is TGTGCCAGCAGTTTACTAGCGGTACAAGAGACCCAGTACTTC. Encoded protein: CASSLLAVQETQYF.

This chain uses TRBV6-5 with TRBJ2-2; no firm D call. Germline values: CDR1 MNHEY, CDR2 SVGAGI. The CDR3 runs 14 residues. Trimming took off 2 bases at V and 3 bases at J, with 7 bases between the two ends. CDR3 sequence (DNA): TGTGCCAGCAGTTACAGAGGAGACACCGGGGAGCTGTTTTTT. Translation: CASSYRGDTGELFF.

This chain joins TRBV6-6 and TRBJ1-5, with 8 bases matching TRBD1. In germline, CDR1 is MNHNY, CDR2 SVGAGI (reference sequence). This CDR3 is built from 13 residues. V lost 4 bases to trimming and J lost 6 bases; unmatched junction nucleotides: 2. As DNA, the CDR3 is TGTGCCAGCAGTTCGACAGGGGTTCAGCCCCAGCATTTT. Translating it yields CASSSTGVQPQHF.

V usage is TRBV6-1 and J usage is TRBJ1-4; D is possibly TRBD1 (5 bases). The CDR3 is 17 residues long. The germline CDR1 and CDR2 sequences are MNHNS and SASEGT. The V end was cut by 2 bases, the J end by 0 bases, with 13 bases between. CDR3: CASSESDRVTTNEKLFF. For the CDR3, the DNA is TGTGCCAGCAGTGAATCTGACAGAGTTACAACTAATGAAAAACTGTTTTTT.

The chain employs TRBV5-4 and TRBJ2-2; 7 nucleotides agree with TRBD1. The CDR3 runs to 14 residues. V lost 4 bases and J lost 1; bases outside the gene matches: 1. Germline V gives CDR1 SGHNT, CDR2 YYREEE (reference sequence). This CDR3 is CASSRTGNTGELFF. DNA of the CDR3: TGTGCCAGCAGCCGGACAGGGAACACCGGGGAGCTGTTTTTT.

This chain connects TRBV2 to TRBJ2-3; 10 bases align to TRBD2. The CDR3 is made up of 15 amino acids. The V gene's germline CDR1 is SNHLY and CDR2 FYNNEI. V dropped 6 bases and J dropped 1; count of bases not matched to a gene: 4. The CDR3 region is CASRPTSGGTDTQYF. The CDR3 region has the DNA TGTGCCAGCAGGCCCACTAGCGGGGGCACAGATACGCAGTATTTT.

The genes are TRBV20-1 and TRBJ2-5, with 7 nucleotides matching TRBD1. J lost 5 bases, V lost 5 bases, and 2 bases had no gene match. The CDR3 contains 11 residues. Germline V gives CDR1 DFQATT, CDR2 SNEGSKA (reference sequence). CDR3 protein: CSADRDETQYF. DNA of the CDR3: TGCAGTGCTGACAGGGACGAGACCCAGTACTTC.